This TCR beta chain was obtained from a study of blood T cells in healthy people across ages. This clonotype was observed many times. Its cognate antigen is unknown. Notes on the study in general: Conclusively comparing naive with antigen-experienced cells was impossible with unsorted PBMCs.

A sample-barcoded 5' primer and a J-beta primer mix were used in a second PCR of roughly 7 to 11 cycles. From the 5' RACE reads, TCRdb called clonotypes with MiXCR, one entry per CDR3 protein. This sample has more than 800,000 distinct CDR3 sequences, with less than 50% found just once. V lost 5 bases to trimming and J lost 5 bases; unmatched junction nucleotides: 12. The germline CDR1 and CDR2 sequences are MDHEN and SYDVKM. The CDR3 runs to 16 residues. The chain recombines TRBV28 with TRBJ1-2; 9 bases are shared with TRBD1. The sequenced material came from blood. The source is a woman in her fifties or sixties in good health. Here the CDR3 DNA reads TGTGCCAGCAGTGGGACAGGGTATAGATCGGGGTATGGCTACACCTTC. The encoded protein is CASSGTGYRSGYGYTF.